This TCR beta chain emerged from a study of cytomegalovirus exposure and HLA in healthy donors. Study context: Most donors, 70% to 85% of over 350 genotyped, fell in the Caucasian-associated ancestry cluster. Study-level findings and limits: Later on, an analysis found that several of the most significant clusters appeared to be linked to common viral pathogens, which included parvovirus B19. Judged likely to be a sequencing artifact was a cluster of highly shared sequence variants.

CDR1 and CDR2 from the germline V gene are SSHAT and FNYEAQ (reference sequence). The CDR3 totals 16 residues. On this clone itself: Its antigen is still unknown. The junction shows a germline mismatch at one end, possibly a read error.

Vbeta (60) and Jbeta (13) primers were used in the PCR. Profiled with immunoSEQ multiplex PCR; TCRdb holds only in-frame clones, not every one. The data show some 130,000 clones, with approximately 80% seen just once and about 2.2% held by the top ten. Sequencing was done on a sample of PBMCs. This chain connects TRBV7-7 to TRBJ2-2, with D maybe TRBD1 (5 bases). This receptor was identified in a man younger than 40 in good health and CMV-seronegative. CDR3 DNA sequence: TGTGCTAGCAGCCCTATGGGGCCAGGGTCAACCGGGGAGCTGTTTTTT. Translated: CASSPMGPGSTGELFF.